Below are 29 T cell receptor beta chains sequenced from a single sample in a study of PD-1 blockade in classical Hodgkin lymphoma. Profiled with immunoSEQ multiplex PCR; TCRdb holds only in-frame clones, not every one. The data contain approximately 9,700 clones, around four fifths of them singletons. As to time point: cycle 4 day 1 (C4D1), after more than five weeks of nivolumab. Brentuximab vedotin exposure varied among the patients, all of whom had relapsed after autologous stem cell transplantation. Sequencing used peripheral blood mononuclear cells (PBMCs), obtained before the fourth cycle of nivolumab. The source is a human donor with classical Hodgkin lymphoma.

This clone was seen only a few times. CDR3 region: CASRTSGAYEQYF. CDR3 in DNA: TGTGCCAGCAGGACTAGCGGTGCCTACGAGCAGTACTTC. The chain carries TRBV28 and TRBJ2-7, with 9 bases fitting TRBD2. The CDR3 has 13 amino acids. Germline lookup yields CDR1 MDHEN and CDR2 SYDVKM. The V gene end was trimmed by 6 bases and the J gene end by 2 bases; junction bases not matched to a gene: 2.

The chain recombines TRBV5-8 with TRBJ2-2; no definite D call. From germline, CDR1 is SGHTS and CDR2 YDEGEE. This CDR3 spans 14 amino acids. Trimming took off 0 bases at V and 6 bases at J, with 9 bases between the two ends. This CDR3 is CASSLAGSAGELFF. The CDR3 nucleotides are TGTGCCAGCAGCTTGGCCGGGTCTGCCGGGGAGCTGTTTTTT.

The rearrangement uses TRBV11-1 and TRBJ2-1; 12 positions match TRBD2. The CDR3 is 17 amino acids. V trimming: 1 base; J trimming: 4 bases; junction bases outside the gene matches: 5. Germline V gene sequence: CDR1 SGHAT, CDR2 FQDESV (reference sequence). This chain's CDR3 is CASSLGPGLAGYNEQFF. Written as DNA, the CDR3 is TGTGCCAGCAGCTTAGGTCCTGGACTAGCGGGGTACAATGAGCAGTTCTTC.

The chain uses TRBV19 and TRBJ2-3, with 9 bases that match TRBD2. Trimming took 3 bases from V and 7 from J; bases not matched to a gene: 11. There are 16 residues in the CDR3. Per the germline V gene, CDR1 is LNHDA and CDR2 is SQIVND (reference sequence). The CDR3 DNA follows: TGTGCCAGTAGTATGAGAGGGCGGGGGGGACTCTATACGCAGTATTTT. Translated: CASSMRGRGGLYTQYF.

V is TRBV2 and J is TRBJ1-2; TRBD1 is a possible D gene (5 bases). The CDR3 is 13 amino acids. Per germline, CDR1 SNHLY and CDR2 FYNNEI. V gave up 6 bases and J gave up 4 bases, with 12 bases separating them. The CDR3 bases are TGTGCCAGCAGCGTCGGGACGGGCTATGGCTACACCTTC. Protein product: CASSVGTGYGYTF.

The rearrangement links TRBV18 to TRBJ1-3, with 8 positions matching TRBD1. Trimming cost V 3 bases and J 3 bases; bases outside gene matches: 7. This CDR3 has 16 amino acids. Per germline, CDR1 KGHSH and CDR2 LQKENI. This chain's CDR3 is CASSPSGQGVGNTIYF. The CDR3 nucleotides read TGTGCCAGCTCACCTTCTGGACAGGGAGTTGGAAACACCATATATTTT.

The genes are TRBV7-9 and TRBJ2-7; possible D gene TRBD1, 6 bases. Trimming took off 5 bases at V and 3 bases at J, with 14 bases between the two ends. This CDR3 region has 14 residues. The germline gives CDR1 SEHNR, CDR2 FQNEAQ (reference sequence). CDR3 in DNA: TGTGCCAGCAGCCCCCCCCAGGGGCGCTACGAGCAGTACTTC. Its translation: CASSPPQGRYEQYF.

The genes are TRBV7-9 and TRBJ2-4; D is unclear. The V and J ends lost 0 bases and 5 bases respectively, with 8 bases between them. Germline values: CDR1 SEHNR, CDR2 FQNEAQ (reference sequence). The CDR3 consists of 14 residues. This CDR3 is CASSLAKTENIQYF. For the CDR3, the DNA is TGTGCCAGCAGCTTAGCGAAAACAGAAAACATTCAGTACTTC.

This chain connects TRBV19 to TRBJ1-5; D uncertain. The CDR3 has 13 amino acids. Between the trimmed V and J ends, which lost 7 bases and 0 bases, there was a span of 7 bases. Germline V CDR1 and CDR2: LNHDA, SQIVND (reference sequence). CDR3 DNA sequence: TGTGCCAGTATAGGGAATAGCAATCAGCCCCAGCATTTT. This translates into CASIGNSNQPQHF.

J is TRBJ1-5 and V is TRBV6-1; TRBD1 matches 8 bases. This CDR3 spans 15 amino acids. Germline V gene data show CDR1 as MNHNS and CDR2 as SASEGT. The junction had 8 bases not matched to a gene; V was cut back by 6 bases and J by 4 bases. CDR3 DNA sequence: TGTGCCAGCAGCTTAGGACAGGGATGGAATCAGCCCCAGCATTTT. It codes for CASSLGQGWNQPQHF.

V usage is TRBV21-1 and J usage is TRBJ2-1; the table gives TRBD2 as D, unverified against the DNA. TRBV21-1 is marked as a pseudogene. The CDR3 has 20 residues. This CDR3 reads CASSKRSQGGRAPLYNEQFF. In DNA form, the CDR3 reads TGTGCCAGCAGCAAAAGGTCCCAGGGCGGGAGGGCCCCCCTCTACAATGAGCAGTTCTTC.

The J gene is TRBJ2-2, the V gene TRBV30; TRBD2 might be the D (6 bases). The CDR3 has 14 residues. The germline gives CDR1 GTSNPN, CDR2 SVGIG (reference sequence). V lost 0 bases to trimming and J lost 4 bases, with 9 bases between them. The CDR3 nucleotides are TGTGCCTGGAGTGTACTAGCAGGCACCGGGGAGCTGTTTTTT. Translated, it gives CAWSVLAGTGELFF.

This clone was detected only a few times. This chain joins TRBV6-1 and TRBJ2-1; a possible D gene is TRBD1 (5 bases). V was shortened by 11 bases and J by 7 bases, with 18 bases between the two germline ends. Germline values: CDR1 MNHNS, CDR2 SASEGT. The CDR3 covers 13 residues. This CDR3 is CAGEAGFSNEQFF. CDR3 DNA: TGTGCCGGGGAAGCAGGGTTTTCTAATGAGCAGTTCTTC.

CDR3 sequence: CASSGDTYHYNEQFF. In DNA, the CDR3 is TGTGCCAGCAGCGGAGACACTTACCACTACAATGAGCAGTTCTTC. The chain combines TRBV9 with TRBJ2-1, with no clear D. Trimming removed 3 bases from V and 3 bases from J, with 13 bases in between. In germline, CDR1 is SGDLS, CDR2 YYNGEE. The CDR3 runs to 15 residues.

The genes are TRBV7-9 and TRBJ2-5; the match to TRBD1 covers 7 bases. The V segment lost 4 bases and the J segment 5 bases; nucleotides outside the gene matches: 7. This CDR3 region has 14 residues. Germline-derived CDR1 and CDR2 are SEHNR and FQNEAQ (reference sequence). CDR3: CASSSTGWGETQYF. The CDR3 region has the DNA TGTGCCAGCAGCTCGACAGGGTGGGGGGAGACCCAGTACTTC.

Only a few counts were recorded for this clone. V gene TRBV5-5 combines with J gene TRBJ2-7; no firm D call. V was pared by 3 bases and J by 2 bases, with 9 bases between. Per the germline V gene, CDR1 is SGHKS and CDR2 is YYEKEE (reference sequence). The CDR3 loop spans 13 amino acids. The CDR3 bases are TGTGCCAGCAGCTCCCCAAATACCTACGAGCAGTACTTC. Amino acid sequence: CASSSPNTYEQYF.

This chain links TRBV6-1 with TRBJ2-7; tentative D call: TRBD1 (6 bases). Trimming shortened V by 7 bases and J by 7 bases, and 14 bases separated the two germline ends. Germline V gene lookup returns CDR1 MNHNS and CDR2 SASEGT. The CDR3 runs 12 residues. The CDR3 sequence is CASKTGMREQYF. The DNA for the CDR3 is TGTGCCAGCAAGACAGGTATGAGAGAGCAGTACTTC.

The chain recombines TRBV7-9 with TRBJ2-1; D might be TRBD2 (6 bases). The CDR3 contains 19 residues. V was shortened by 4 bases and J by 3 bases, with 25 bases between the two germline ends. From germline, CDR1 is SEHNR and CDR2 FQNEAQ (reference sequence). The CDR3 is CASSSPFFSGNPIYNEQFF. The CDR3 nucleotides read TGTGCCAGCAGCTCCCCCTTTTTTAGCGGCAATCCTATCTACAATGAGCAGTTCTTC. The whole variable domain, remainder taken from reference TRBV7-9 and TRBJ2-1, is DTGVSQNPRHKITKRGQNVTFRCDPISEHNRLYWYRQTLGQGPEFLTYFQNEAQLEKSRLLSDRFSAERPKGSFSTLEIQRTEQGDSAMYLCASSSPFFSGNPIYNEQFFGPGTRLTVL.

This chain links TRBV10-1 with TRBJ2-3; a weak D match, TRBD2 (6 bases). The CDR3 runs 16 residues. The V end lost 4 bases, the J end lost 0 bases, and 14 bases lay between the germline ends. Germline V gene lookup returns CDR1 WNHNN and CDR2 SYGVQD (reference sequence). The CDR3 loop is CASSGPAGPSTDTQYF. The DNA for the CDR3 is TGCGCCAGCAGTGGCCCGGCGGGACCTAGCACAGATACGCAGTATTTT.

The chain uses TRBV27 and TRBJ1-1; D is uncertain. The V gene lost 9 bases and the J gene lost 1 base, with 12 bases spanning the gap. The CDR3 runs to 13 residues. Looked up from germline, CDR1 is MNHEY and CDR2 is SMNVEV (reference sequence). The DNA for the CDR3 is TGTGCCAGTCAAGTGGTCGGGAACACTGAAGCTTTCTTT. Translation gives CASQVVGNTEAFF.

The chain joins TRBV11-2 to TRBJ1-1, with D unclear. The germline V gene has CDR1 SGHAT and CDR2 FQNNGV. The CDR3 loop spans 12 amino acids. V lost 0 bases, J lost 14 bases, and 13 bases lay in between. CDR3 sequence: CASSLELGHAFF. The CDR3 nucleotides are TGTGCCAGCAGCTTAGAACTGGGTCATGCGTTCTTT.

This chain links TRBV28 with TRBJ1-2; 7 positions match TRBD1. The V gene's germline CDR1 is MDHEN and CDR2 SYDVKM. CDR3 length: 12 amino acids. V was clipped by 9 bases and J by 4 bases; unmatched bases: 5. The CDR3 DNA is TGTGCCAGAGCGACAGGGTTCTATGGCTACACCTTC. Amino acid sequence: CARATGFYGYTF.

The rearrangement links TRBV29-1 to TRBJ2-7; 7 nucleotides agree with TRBD2. The V segment lost 0 bases and the J segment 0 bases; nucleotides outside the gene matches: 5. The CDR3 contains 15 residues. Germline V lookup: CDR1 SQVTM, CDR2 ANQGSEA. This chain's CDR3 is CSVEEGRGHSYEQYF. In DNA form, the CDR3 reads TGCAGCGTTGAAGAAGGGAGGGGTCACTCCTACGAGCAGTACTTC.

The chain employs TRBV2 and TRBJ2-7; maybe TRBD2 (6 bases). The germline V gene has CDR1 SNHLY and CDR2 FYNNEI. V was cut by 1 base and J by 6 bases, with 16 bases left in between. The CDR3 is 15 amino acids. The CDR3 region has the DNA TGTGCCAGCAGTGAAGGTAGAGGAGGAGCGGGCGAGCAGTACTTC. This sequence encodes CASSEGRGGAGEQYF. The full variable domain, completed using reference TRBV2 and TRBJ2-7, is EPEVTQTPSHQVTQMGQEVILRCVPISNHLYFYWYRQILGQKVEFLVSFYNNEISEKSEIFDDQFSVERPDGSNFTLKIRSTKLEDSAMYFCASSEGRGGAGEQYFGPGTRLTVT.

The V call is TRBV19, the J call TRBJ1-2, with D possibly TRBD1 on 5 matching bases. This CDR3 is 15 amino acids long. The V end was cut by 3 bases, the J end by 7 bases, with 18 bases between. Per germline, CDR1 LNHDA and CDR2 SQIVND (reference sequence). This CDR3 is CASSIDPTGFTGYTF. In DNA form, the CDR3 reads TGTGCCAGTAGTATCGACCCAACAGGTTTTACTGGCTACACCTTC.

The chain uses TRBV6-5 and TRBJ1-1; TRBD1 might be the D (5 bases). CDR1 and CDR2 (germline): MNHEY, SVGAGI. The CDR3 has 13 residues. V was pared by 6 bases and J by 8 bases, with 16 bases between. The CDR3 spells CASRSYRFREAFF. The CDR3, as DNA: TGTGCCAGCAGATCTTACAGGTTCCGGGAAGCTTTCTTT.

The J gene is TRBJ2-7, the V gene TRBV10-3; perhaps D is TRBD1 or TRBD2 (5 bases each). V lost 8 bases and J lost 6, with 14 bases in between. The germline CDR1 and CDR2 sequences are ENHRY and SYGVKD. This CDR3 comprises 12 residues. CDR3 residues: CAIGDDPSEQYF. In DNA form, the CDR3 reads TGTGCCATCGGGGACGATCCATCCGAGCAGTACTTC.

This clone is a singleton in its sample. The chain couples TRBV5-1 to TRBJ2-2; tentatively, D is TRBD2 (6 bases). Germline values: CDR1 SGHRS, CDR2 YFSETQ. Between the trimmed V and J ends, which lost 0 bases and 6 bases, there was a span of 6 bases. The CDR3 consists of 13 residues. The CDR3 DNA follows: TGCGCCAGCAGCTTGGGACTAGCCGGGGAGCTGTTTTTT. Translating it yields CASSLGLAGELFF.

The chain uses TRBV19 and TRBJ1-6, with a tentative D call TRBD1 (5 bases). V shed 5 bases and J shed 14 bases, with 19 bases lying between them. Germline V CDR1 and CDR2: LNHDA, SQIVND (reference sequence). The CDR3 contains 14 residues. DNA for the CDR3: TGTGCCAGTAGTTGGGGGACGTCGGCGTTGACCCTCCACTTT. It is translated as CASSWGTSALTLHF.